This TCR beta chain comes out of a study of blood T cells in healthy people across ages. Study observations and caveats: Diversity estimated from one million T cells was considered an underestimate.

As concerns this clonotype: Its antigen is as yet unknown.

The second PCR ran about 6 to 11 cycles with a sample-barcoded 5' primer and J-beta primers. TCRdb independently ran MiXCR on the 5' RACE reads; one entry per CDR3 protein. Among roughly 1,300,000 distinct CDR3 sequences listed, approximately 59% were seen once. The CDR3 has 15 amino acids. Germline V gene lookup returns CDR1 MNHEY and CDR2 SMNVEV (reference sequence). This sequence joins TRBV27 and TRBJ2-4, with D tentatively TRBD2 (5 bases). The J call is uncertain, as TRBJ2-7 better fits the DNA end. Material: blood. This TCR came from a man aged 18-30 years in good health. The CDR3 DNA reads as TGTGCCAGCAGTTTATCGATCGCGGGTACCTACGAGCAGTACTTC. This translates into CASSLSIAGTYEQYF.